Sequencing of this T cell receptor (beta chain) was carried out in a study of T cells in tuberculosis listed by TCRdb under 2018. Regarding the research as a whole: To characterize T cells specific for the mycobacterial lipid antigen glucose monomycolate (GMM), the study used CD1B tetramers together with high-throughput TCR immunosequencing. A South African clinical cohort compared IGRA-negative adolescents, IGRA-positive adolescents with latent tuberculosis and adults with active tuberculosis, ten per group. Active tuberculosis patient PBMC were archived before or within 7 days of starting standard anti-tuberculosis treatment.

The junction shows trimming of 0 bases on V and 5 bases on J, and the gene matches do not reach 6 bases of it. Reading from cysteine to phenylalanine, the CDR3 counts 15 amino acids. The entry retains the CDR3 DNA only, 45 bases that are in frame from base 1. CDR1 and CDR2 (SGHRS, YFSETQ) derive from the germline V gene. Paper-wide results and their limitations: The smaller NN-distances in active tuberculosis patients were driven in part by shorter CDR3-alpha lengths, while the difference seen for TCR-beta was not statistically significant. Compared with IGRA-negative controls, TCR-alpha repertoires from active tuberculosis had smaller mean NN-distances to GMM-specific TCRs, which suggests clonal expansion of these TCRs. Clinical samples were selected based on the availability of cryopreserved specimens, with adults included as active tuberculosis cases and adolescents included as controls. A classifier using the diverse GMM-specific repertoire reached roughly 89% accuracy (AUROC roughly 0.9), compared with approximately 70% accuracy using GEM motif frequencies.

The patients with active tuberculosis were newly diagnosed, HIV-seronegative South African adults aged 18 years or older. Active tuberculosis was confirmed by positive sputum smear microscopy and/or positive M. tuberculosis culture. Immunosequencing was performed on unsorted cryopreserved PBMC, with 100,000 or so T cells per clinical donor covered on average. TCR libraries were generated with the immunoSEQ multiplex PCR assay, using TCR-beta and/or TCR-alpha/delta assays for each sample. The Illumina high-throughput platform was used to sequence the amplified TCR libraries. The paper's processing steps were these. Clustering and dimensionality reduction were performed using pairwise TCRdist distances among GMM-specific receptors from ex vivo sorted or in vitro expanded T cells. Each clinical repertoire was assigned a mean NN-distance score, defined as the average TCRdist to the nearest 10% of tetramer-positive reference sequences. GEM TCR motif frequency was calculated as the fraction of unique TCRs that matched known GEM sequences in V/J usage and CDR3 length. Active tuberculosis was classified by linear discriminant analysis with leave-one-out cross-validation, implemented in scikit-learn. In its TCRdb copy, this immuneACCESS table keeps in-frame sequences only and misses some clones. Where compared with another copy, unresolved V genes explain less than half of these, and the others have no known cause. D and trimming come from the DNA, and the V and J calls and clone size come from that table. This sample is represented by some 10,000 clones; 94% of them were singletons. The ten top clones hold around 13% of the sample.

Of note for this clone: The antigen it recognizes is unknown. The record has no base qualities; no much larger clone is one base away.

This sequence originates from an adult with tuberculosis. Recombination joined TRBV5-1 with TRBJ1-1; 8 nucleotides in the junction match TRBD1. Sequenced material: PBMCs. The DNA sequence is given as TGCGCCAGCAGCTTGGCAGGACAGGGAGAAACTGAAGCTTTCTTT. This translates into CASSLAGQGETEAFF.